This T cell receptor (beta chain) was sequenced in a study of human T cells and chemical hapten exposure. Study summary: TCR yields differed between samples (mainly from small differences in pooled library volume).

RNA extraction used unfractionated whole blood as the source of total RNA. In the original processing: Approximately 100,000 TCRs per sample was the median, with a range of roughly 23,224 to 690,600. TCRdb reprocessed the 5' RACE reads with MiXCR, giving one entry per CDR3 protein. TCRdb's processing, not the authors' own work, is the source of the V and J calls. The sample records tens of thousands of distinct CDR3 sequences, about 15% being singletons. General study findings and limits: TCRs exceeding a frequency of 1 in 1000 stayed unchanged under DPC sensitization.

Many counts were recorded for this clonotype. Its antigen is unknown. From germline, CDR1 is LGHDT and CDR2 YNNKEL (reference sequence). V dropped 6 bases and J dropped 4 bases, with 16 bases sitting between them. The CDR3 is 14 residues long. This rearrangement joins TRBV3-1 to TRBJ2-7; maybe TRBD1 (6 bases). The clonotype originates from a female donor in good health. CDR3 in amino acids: CASSWGSGAYEQYF. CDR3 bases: TGTGCCAGCAGTTGGGGGTCAGGGGCTTACGAGCAGTACTTC.